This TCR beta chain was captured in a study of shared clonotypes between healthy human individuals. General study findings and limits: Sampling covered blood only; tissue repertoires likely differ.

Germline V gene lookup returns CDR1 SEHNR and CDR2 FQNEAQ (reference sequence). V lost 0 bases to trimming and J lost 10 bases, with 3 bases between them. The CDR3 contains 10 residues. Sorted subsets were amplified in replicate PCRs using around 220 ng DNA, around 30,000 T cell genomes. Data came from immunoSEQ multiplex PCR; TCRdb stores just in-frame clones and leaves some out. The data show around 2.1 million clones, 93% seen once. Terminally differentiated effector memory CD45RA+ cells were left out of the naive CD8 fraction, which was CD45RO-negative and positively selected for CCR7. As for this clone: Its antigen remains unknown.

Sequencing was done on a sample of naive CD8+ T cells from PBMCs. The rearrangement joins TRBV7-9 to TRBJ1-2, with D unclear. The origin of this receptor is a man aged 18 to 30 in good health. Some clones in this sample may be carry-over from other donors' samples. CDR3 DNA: TGTGCCAGCAGCTTAGCAAACTACACCTTC. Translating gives CASSLANYTF.